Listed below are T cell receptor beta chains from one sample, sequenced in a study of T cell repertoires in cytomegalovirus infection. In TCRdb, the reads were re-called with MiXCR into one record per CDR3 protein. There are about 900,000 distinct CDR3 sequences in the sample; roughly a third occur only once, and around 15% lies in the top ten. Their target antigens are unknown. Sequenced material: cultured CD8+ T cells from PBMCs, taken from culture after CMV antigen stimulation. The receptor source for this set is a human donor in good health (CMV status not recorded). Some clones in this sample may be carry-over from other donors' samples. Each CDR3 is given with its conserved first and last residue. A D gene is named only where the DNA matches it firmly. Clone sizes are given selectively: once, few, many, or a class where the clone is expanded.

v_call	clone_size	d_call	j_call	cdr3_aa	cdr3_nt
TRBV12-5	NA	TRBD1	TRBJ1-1	CASGLPQAGGFEAFF	TGTGCTAGTGGTTTGCCGCAAGCAGGGGGCTTTGAAGCTTTCTTT
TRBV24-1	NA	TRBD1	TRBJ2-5	CATSDPGQGLLETQYF	TGTGCCACCAGTGACCCGGGACAGGGTCTGCTAGAGACCCAGTACTTC
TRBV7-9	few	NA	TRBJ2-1	CASSPREFPSYNEQFF	TGTGCCAGCAGCCCCCGTGAGTTCCCCTCCTACAATGAGCAGTTCTTC
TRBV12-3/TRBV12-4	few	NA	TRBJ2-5	CASTFGGETQYF	TGTGCCAGCACCTTTGGGGGCGAGACCCAGTACTTC
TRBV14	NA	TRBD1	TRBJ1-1	CASSHFTGAVDTEAFF	TGTGCCAGCAGCCACTTTACAGGGGCGGTGGACACTGAAGCTTTCTTT
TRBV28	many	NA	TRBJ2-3	CASSLTGATDTQYF	TGTGCCAGCAGTTTGACGGGGGCCACAGATACGCAGTATTTT
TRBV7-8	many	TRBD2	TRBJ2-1	CASSSKGLAPNEQFF	TGTGCCAGCAGCTCCAAAGGACTAGCCCCCAATGAGCAGTTCTTC
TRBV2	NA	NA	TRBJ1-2	CASPGPLNYGYTF	TGTGCCAGCCCGGGACCGCTTAACTATGGCTACACCTTC
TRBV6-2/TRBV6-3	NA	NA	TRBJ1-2	CASIGLYGYTF	TGTGCCAGTATTGGGCTCTATGGCTACACCTTC
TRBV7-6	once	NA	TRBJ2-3	CASSAYRSTTDTQYF	TGTGCCAGCAGCGCATACAGGAGTACGACAGATACGCAGTATTTT
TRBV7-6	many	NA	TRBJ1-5	CASSLDNRASNQPQHF	TGTGCCAGCAGCTTAGACAACAGGGCAAGCAATCAGCCCCAGCATTTT
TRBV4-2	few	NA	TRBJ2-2	CASRPQGAGELFF	TGTGCCAGCAGACCTCAGGGTGCCGGGGAGCTGTTTTTT